This TCR beta chain was sequenced in a study of blood T cell repertoires in COVID-19. Per the study methods: Amplification of reference gene primers provided the estimated nucleated cell counts. Libraries were prepared by immunoSEQ multiplex PCR; TCRdb keeps only in-frame clonotypes and omits some of them. D and trimming were read from the DNA, whereas the V and J calls and clone size are those reported in that table. Of 140,000 to 150,000 clones in the sample, over 65% were seen once. CDR1 is KGHSH, CDR2 LQKENI, per germline. V shed 3 bases and J 10 bases; nucleotides not matched to a gene: 3. The CDR3 is 13 amino acids.

The source material was peripheral blood. The chain links TRBV18 to TRBJ2-7; 13 positions match TRBD2. This receptor was identified in a human donor in a cohort sampled during active COVID-19. Written as DNA, the CDR3 is TGTGCCAGCTCACCGGGACTAGCGGGAACTCAGTACGTC. Translating it yields CASSPGLAGTQYV.